This TCR beta chain derives from a study of cytomegalovirus exposure and HLA in healthy donors. Study-wide findings and caveats: In a later analysis, a missense DCLRE1C variant was linked to TCR beta V- and J-gene trimming.

About this clone itself: The antigen is not known.

Germline V gene sequence: CDR1 SEHNR, CDR2 FQNEAQ (reference sequence). CDR3 length: 14 residues. V gave up 5 bases and J gave up 3 bases; unmatched junction bases: 6. Use of 60 Vbeta and 13 Jbeta primers characterized the PCR. Data came from immunoSEQ multiplex PCR; TCRdb stores just in-frame clones and leaves some out. The data contain 130,000 or so clones, roughly four fifths of them singletons. The clonotype originates from a woman in her thirties or forties in good health and CMV-seronegative. V usage is TRBV7-9 and J usage is TRBJ2-7; TRBD2 matches 8 bases. The specimen sequenced was PBMCs. Written as DNA, the CDR3 is TGTGCCAGCAGCCTCGGGGGGGTGGGCTACGAGCAGTACTTC. Residues: CASSLGGVGYEQYF.